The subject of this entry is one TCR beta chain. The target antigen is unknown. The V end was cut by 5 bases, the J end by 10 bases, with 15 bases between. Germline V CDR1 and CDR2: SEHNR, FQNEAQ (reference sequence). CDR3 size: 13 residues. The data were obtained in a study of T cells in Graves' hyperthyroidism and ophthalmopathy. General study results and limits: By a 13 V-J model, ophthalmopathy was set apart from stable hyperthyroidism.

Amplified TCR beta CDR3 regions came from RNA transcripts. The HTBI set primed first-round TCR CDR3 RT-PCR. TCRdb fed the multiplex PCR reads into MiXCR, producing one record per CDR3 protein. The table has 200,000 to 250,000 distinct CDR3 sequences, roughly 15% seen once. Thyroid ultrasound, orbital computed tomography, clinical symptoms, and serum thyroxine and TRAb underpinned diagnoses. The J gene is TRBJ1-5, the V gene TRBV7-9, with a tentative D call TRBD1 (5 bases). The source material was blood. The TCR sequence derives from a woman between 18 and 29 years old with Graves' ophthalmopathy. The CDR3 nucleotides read TGTGCCAGCAGCCCCTCTAGGGGCCAACCCCAGCATTTT. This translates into CASSPSRGQPQHF.